These 29 T cell receptor beta chains were sequenced from one sample in a study of shared clonotypes between healthy human individuals. TCRdb keeps only in-frame clones here, not all; method: immunoSEQ multiplex PCR. The data hold about 980,000 clones, with roughly 72% observed a single time. Input material: memory CD4+ T cells sorted from blood. Indicated subset: CD45RA-negative fraction. All receptors come from a man in his late teens or twenties in good health.

The chain joins TRBV7-6 to TRBJ2-7; D remains unclear. V was clipped by 2 bases and J by 0 bases, with 20 bases between them. This CDR3 has 18 residues. Per germline, CDR1 SGHVS and CDR2 FNYEAQ. The CDR3 here is CASSLQSSGSLSSYEQYF. In DNA form, the CDR3 reads TGTGCCAGCAGCTTACAAAGCTCAGGCTCATTAAGCTCCTACGAGCAGTACTTC.

The genes are TRBV4-3 and TRBJ2-5, with D possibly matching TRBD1 (7 bases). Germline values: CDR1 LGHNA, CDR2 YSLEER. The CDR3 consists of 15 residues. Trimming pared 1 base from V and 5 bases from J, leaving 14 bases between. In DNA form, the CDR3 reads TGCGCCAGCAGCCAAGTGGAGGGGGCGCCCGAGACCCAGTACTTC. Its translation: CASSQVEGAPETQYF.

The chain recombines TRBV19 with TRBJ1-6; 7 bases fit TRBD1. The CDR3 has 16 residues. Trimming cost V 3 bases and J 10 bases; bases outside gene matches: 12. Germline values: CDR1 LNHDA, CDR2 SQIVND (reference sequence). The CDR3 sequence: CASSITRAGGFSPLHF. CDR3 coding DNA: TGTGCCAGTAGTATTACTCGGGCAGGGGGTTTCTCACCCCTCCACTTT.

This clone was found a few times. The rearrangement links TRBV6-1 to TRBJ1-2; D possibly corresponds to TRBD1 (6 bases). The CDR3 loop spans 14 amino acids. Deletions cut 1 base from V and 7 bases from J, with 13 bases between. Per germline, CDR1 MNHNS and CDR2 SASEGT. The CDR3 here is CASSEGQGNGGYTF. Written as DNA, the CDR3 is TGTGCCAGCAGTGAAGGTCAGGGGAACGGTGGCTACACCTTC.

The chain carries TRBV7-8 and TRBJ2-2; D ambiguous. Germline V gene data show CDR1 as SGHVS and CDR2 as FQNEAQ. With 3 bases removed from V and 2 bases from J, the gap between germline ends came to 10 bases. The CDR3 has 15 residues. The DNA of the CDR3 is TGTGCCAGCAGCTTGGTCTCCCAAAACACCGGGGAGCTGTTTTTT. This translates into CASSLVSQNTGELFF.

Many counts were recorded for this clone. The chain recombines TRBV6-1 with TRBJ1-6; a possible D gene is TRBD1 (6 bases). Deletions cut 5 bases from V and 5 bases from J, with 10 bases between. This CDR3 spans 14 amino acids. Germline lookup yields CDR1 MNHNS and CDR2 SASEGT. CDR3 amino acids: CASSPGEHNSPLHF. The CDR3 DNA is TGTGCCAGCAGTCCAGGGGAGCATAATTCACCCCTCCACTTT.

The rearrangement uses TRBV7-3 and TRBJ1-1; TRBD1 is a possible D gene (6 bases). The V gene's germline CDR1 is SGHTA and CDR2 FQGTGA. V lost 1 base to trimming and J lost 5 bases, with 11 bases between them. The CDR3 is 14 residues long. Here the CDR3 DNA reads TGTGCCAGCAGCTTAAATTCAGGGGCAACTGAAGCTTTCTTT. Its protein is CASSLNSGATEAFF.

Turning to this clone: The same CDR3 is also encoded by other DNA sequences in this sample. This chain connects TRBV6-6 to TRBJ2-3; 9 nucleotides line up with TRBD2. Per germline, CDR1 MNHNY and CDR2 SVGAGI (reference sequence). The length of the CDR3 is 15 residues. J was trimmed by 2 bases and V by 4 bases; bases with no gene match: 4. CDR3 in amino acids: CASSLGGGATDTQYF. DNA for the CDR3: TGTGCCAGCAGTTTAGGCGGGGGGGCCACAGATACGCAGTATTTT.

The rearrangement links TRBV20-1 to TRBJ2-7, with D uncertain. CDR1 and CDR2 from the germline V gene are DFQATT and SNEGSKA (reference sequence). Trimming removed 3 bases from V and 3 bases from J, with 6 bases in between. The CDR3 is 11 residues long. CDR3 region: CSASSDYEQYF. The CDR3 DNA is TGCAGTGCTAGTTCAGACTACGAGCAGTACTTC.

The rearrangement uses TRBV5-1 and TRBJ2-7; 9 positions agree with TRBD1. Trimming took 4 bases from V and 6 from J; bases not matched to a gene: 8. This CDR3 is 14 amino acids long. Germline loops: CDR1 SGHRS, CDR2 YFSETQ. CDR3 amino acids: CASSLGDREGEQYF. The CDR3 nucleotides are TGCGCCAGCAGCCTCGGGGACAGGGAAGGCGAGCAGTACTTC. Looking up the rest from reference TRBV5-1 and TRBJ2-7 gives the full variable domain: KAGVTQTPRYLIKTRGQQVTLSCSPISGHRSVSWYQQTPGQGLQFLFEYFSETQRNKGNFPGRFSGRQFSNSRSEMNVSTLELGDSALYLCASSLGDREGEQYFGPGTRLTVT.

Note on this clone: It may be a read error: a sequence one base away is much more abundant. The same CDR3 also results from other DNA sequences found in this sample. The gene calls are TRBV7-9 and TRBJ2-7; unclear D gene. Trimming took 0 bases from V and 6 from J, leaving 3 bases between them. The CDR3 runs to 11 residues. The germline V gene has CDR1 SEHNR and CDR2 FQNEAQ (reference sequence). The CDR3 coding sequence is TGTGCCAGCAGCTTAGCGGGCGAGCAGTACTTC. Protein sequence: CASSLAGEQYF.

The chain couples TRBV11-2 to TRBJ1-3; a weak D match, TRBD1 (5 bases). V lost 5 bases, J lost 0 bases, and 8 bases lay in between. Germline V lookup: CDR1 SGHAT, CDR2 FQNNGV. This CDR3 region has 14 residues. The CDR3 bases are TGTGCCAGCAGCGAGGGGAGCTCTGGAAACACCATATATTTT. Residues: CASSEGSSGNTIYF.

The V gene is TRBV18, the J gene TRBJ2-2; 10 positions agree with TRBD2. The V gene's germline CDR1 is KGHSH and CDR2 LQKENI. Germline trimming cut 3 bases from V and 9 bases from J; bases unmatched to any gene: 7. This CDR3 is built from 15 residues. The CDR3 DNA sequence: TGTGCCAGCTCACCTCAGGGACTAGCGAACAGGGAGCTGTTTTTT. Protein: CASSPQGLANRELFF.

The rearrangement links TRBV28 to TRBJ1-2; D might be TRBD1 (6 bases). The CDR3 sequence is 15 residues long. Germline CDR1 and CDR2: MDHEN and SYDVKM. The ends were cut back, 6 bases at V and 4 bases at J, with 18 bases in the middle. The CDR3 coding sequence is TGTGCCAGCAGCAGTACAGGGTCCAATGTCTATGGCTACACCTTC. Translated, it gives CASSSTGSNVYGYTF.

This rearrangement joins TRBV25-1 to TRBJ2-3; the D is unclear. V was cut by 1 base and J by 1 base, with 3 bases left in between. Germline assignment: CDR1 MGHDK and CDR2 SYGVNS. The CDR3 contains 13 residues. The CDR3 region has the DNA TGTGCCAGCAGTGAATGGGGCACAGATACGCAGTATTTT. The encoded protein is CASSEWGTDTQYF.

The rearrangement uses TRBV7-2 and TRBJ1-5; unclear D gene. Germline CDR1 SGHTA, CDR2 FQGNSA. The CDR3 runs to 12 residues. With 2 bases removed from V and 6 bases from J, the gap between germline ends came to 5 bases. In DNA, the CDR3 is TGTGCCAGCAGCTTAATGAGTCAGCCCCAGCATTTT. Translation: CASSLMSQPQHF. The entire variable domain, with the rest obtained from reference TRBV7-2 and TRBJ1-5, is as follows: GAGVSQSPSNKVTEKGKDVELRCDPISGHTALYWYRQSLGQGLEFLIYFQGNSAPDKSGLPSDRFSAERTGGSVSTLTIQRTQQEDSAVYLCASSLMSQPQHFGDGTRLSIL.

A word on this clone: This specimen includes other DNA sequences encoding the same CDR3. The V gene is TRBV11-3, the J gene TRBJ2-2; 7 nucleotides line up with TRBD2. CDR3 length: 14 amino acids. The junction had 0 bases not matched to a gene; V was cut back by 5 bases and J by 0 bases. Looked up from germline, CDR1 is SGHNT and CDR2 is YENEEA. The DNA of the CDR3 is TGTGCCAGCAGCGGGAGGGCGAACACCGGGGAGCTGTTTTTT. It is translated as CASSGRANTGELFF.

This clone is a singleton in its sample. The rearrangement joins TRBV6-5 to TRBJ1-1, with a weak D call TRBD1 (5 bases). Germline V gives CDR1 MNHEY, CDR2 SVGAGI. The CDR3 has 13 residues. V shed 6 bases and J shed 5 bases, with 13 bases lying between them. CDR3 DNA: TGTGCCAGCAGCCAGGGACGGCAGACTGAAGCTTTCTTT. Protein: CASSQGRQTEAFF.

This rearrangement joins TRBV11-3 to TRBJ1-4; TRBD1 aligns across 7 bases. CDR3 length: 15 amino acids. Looked up from germline, CDR1 is SGHNT and CDR2 is YENEEA. V lost 1 base and J lost 3; bases outside the gene matches: 2. CDR3: CASSLGGTANEKLFF. CDR3 sequence (DNA): TGTGCCAGCAGCTTAGGCGGGACAGCTAATGAAAAACTGTTTTTT.

V and J are TRBV6-6 and TRBJ1-2; tentatively, D is TRBD1 (6 bases). This CDR3 is built from 15 residues. Germline CDR1 reads MNHNY; CDR2 reads SVGAGI (reference sequence). V was shortened by 0 bases and J by 7 bases, with 15 bases between the two germline ends. CDR3 residues: CASSYSPTGLSGYTF. The CDR3 nucleotides are TGTGCCAGCAGTTACTCCCCTACAGGGTTGAGTGGCTACACCTTC.

The table lists this clone with a few counts. The rearrangement uses TRBV11-2 and TRBJ2-3; possible D gene TRBD2, 6 bases. The CDR3 is 14 amino acids. Germline CDR1 is SGHAT and CDR2 is FQNNGV. The germline V and J ends were trimmed by 5 bases and 2 bases, with 11 bases remaining between them. CDR3 bases: TGTGCCAGCAGCCAGGAGGGGATCACAGATACGCAGTATTTT. This encodes CASSQEGITDTQYF. The full variable domain, in which reference TRBV11-2 and TRBJ2-3 provide the parts outside the CDR3, is EAGVAQSPRYKIIEKRQSVAFWCNPISGHATLYWYQQILGQGPKLLIQFQNNGVVDDSQLPKDRFSAERLKGVDSTLKIQPAKLEDSAVYLCASSQEGITDTQYFGPGTRLTVL.

The chain recombines TRBV13 with TRBJ2-7; possible D gene TRBD1, 5 bases. The CDR3 loop spans 15 amino acids. Per the germline V gene, CDR1 is PRHDT and CDR2 is FYEKMQ (reference sequence). V lost 1 base and J lost 4, with 14 bases in between. The CDR3 DNA follows: TGTGCCAGCAGCTTAGAGAGCTGGGGCGCTTACGAGCAGTACTTC. Translation: CASSLESWGAYEQYF. Looking up the rest from reference TRBV13 and TRBJ2-7 gives the full variable domain: AAGVIQSPRHLIKEKRETATLKCYPIPRHDTVYWYQQGPGQDPQFLISFYEKMQSDKGSIPDRFSAQQFSDYHSELNMSSLELGDSALYFCASSLESWGAYEQYFGPGTRLTVT.

Worth noting for this clone: A much larger clone differs by one base, so this may be a read error. CDR3 nucleotide sequence: TGTGCCAGCAGCCCGGGGAACTATGGCTACACCTTC. Its protein product is CASSPGNYGYTF. This chain uses TRBV7-2 with TRBJ1-2; D remains unclear. CDR3 size: 12 residues. With 5 bases removed from V and 2 bases from J, the gap between germline ends came to 6 bases. The germline V gene encodes CDR1 SGHTA and CDR2 FQGNSA.

This clone was seen a few times. The sample contains more than one DNA sequence encoding this CDR3. DNA for the CDR3: TGCGCCAGCAGCTTACCAGGCAACTATGGCTACACCTTC. This encodes CASSLPGNYGYTF. V gene TRBV5-1 combines with J gene TRBJ1-2; D is undetermined. This CDR3 comprises 13 residues. Per the germline V gene, CDR1 is SGHRS and CDR2 is YFSETQ. V lost 2 bases and J 2 bases, leaving 7 bases between the germline ends.

The J gene is TRBJ1-4, the V gene TRBV2, with D unclear. CDR3 size: 13 residues. CDR1 is SNHLY and CDR2 is FYNNEI in the germline V gene. Trimming pared 7 bases from V and 7 bases from J, leaving 13 bases between. The CDR3 region has the DNA TGTGCCAGCACCCCCCTGGTGGGTGAAAAACTGTTTTTT. Its protein is CASTPLVGEKLFF. The full variable domain, rest sourced from reference TRBV2 and TRBJ1-4, is EPEVTQTPSHQVTQMGQEVILRCVPISNHLYFYWYRQILGQKVEFLVSFYNNEISEKSEIFDDQFSVERPDGSNFTLKIRSTKLEDSAMYFCASTPLVGEKLFFGSGTQLSVL.

The chain employs TRBV30 and TRBJ1-5; D not certain. The CDR3 is 13 amino acids. Germline V lookup: CDR1 GTSNPN, CDR2 SVGIG (reference sequence). V was trimmed by 5 bases and J by 0 bases, leaving 8 bases between them. CDR3 DNA sequence: TGTGCCTGGTCGGATCGTAGCAATCAGCCCCAGCATTTT. Protein product: CAWSDRSNQPQHF.

V gene TRBV7-2 combines with J gene TRBJ2-7; D not certain. Per germline, CDR1 SGHTA and CDR2 FQGNSA. V lost 6 bases to trimming and J lost 2 bases, with 14 bases between them. The CDR3 is 14 residues long. The CDR3 region has the DNA TGTGCCAGCAGGCCGCGAGCAGATGCCTACGAGCAGTACTTC. It codes for CASRPRADAYEQYF.

The rearrangement uses TRBV5-1 and TRBJ2-1; D may be TRBD1 or TRBD2 (5 bases each). This CDR3 is built from 15 residues. The germline CDR1 and CDR2 sequences are SGHRS and YFSETQ. Trimming took 5 bases from V and 1 from J, leaving 13 bases between them. CDR3 nucleotides: TGCGCCAGCAGTTTTGAGGGGACGTCCTACAATGAGCAGTTCTTC. It yields the protein CASSFEGTSYNEQFF. The complete variable domain, with remaining parts taken from reference TRBV5-1 and TRBJ2-1, reads KAGVTQTPRYLIKTRGQQVTLSCSPISGHRSVSWYQQTPGQGLQFLFEYFSETQRNKGNFPGRFSGRQFSNSRSEMNVSTLELGDSALYLCASSFEGTSYNEQFFGPGTRLTVL.

About this clone itself: The identical CDR3 is also encoded by other nucleotide sequences in the sample. The CDR3 loop is CASSPGEETQYF. The DNA of the CDR3 is TGTGCCAGCTCACCAGGGGAAGAGACCCAGTACTTC. V gene TRBV18 combines with J gene TRBJ2-5, with D uncertain. This CDR3 contains 12 residues. V dropped 2 bases and J dropped 3 bases, with 4 bases sitting between them. CDR1 and CDR2 from the germline V gene are KGHSH and LQKENI.